These 29 T cell receptor beta chains came from one sample sequenced in a study of PD-L1 blockade in urothelial cancer. Sequencing used immunoSEQ multiplex PCR; TCRdb keeps in-frame clones, though not all of them. The repertoire holds 30,000 or so clones, over 80% seen once, with about 2% in the top ten. This specimen was PBMCs, taken around atezolizumab (anti-PD-L1) treatment. Every receptor here comes from a man aged 45-65 years with urothelial cancer.

This clone was picked up a small number of times. The chain couples TRBV29-1 to TRBJ1-2, with D possibly matching TRBD1 (6 bases). Trimming took 0 bases from V and 8 from J, leaving 10 bases between them. The CDR3 runs 12 residues. The germline gives CDR1 SQVTM, CDR2 ANQGSEA. CDR3 nucleotides: TGCAGCGTTGAAGATCGCAGGGGAGGCTACACCTTC. Translating it yields CSVEDRRGGYTF.

The chain uses TRBV29-1 and TRBJ1-5, with 9 bases lining up with TRBD1. The CDR3 contains 12 residues. V dropped 5 bases and J dropped 7; count of bases not matched to a gene: 3. The germline V gene has CDR1 SQVTM and CDR2 ANQGSEA. The CDR3 here is CSVKGQGQPQHF. The CDR3 nucleotides are TGCAGCGTTAAGGGACAGGGACAGCCCCAGCATTTT.

The rearrangement joins TRBV5-1 to TRBJ2-6; the D gene is possibly TRBD2 (6 bases). V was pared by 2 bases and J by 2 bases, with 8 bases between. The germline V gene encodes CDR1 SGHRS and CDR2 YFSETQ. This CDR3 is 15 amino acids long. Written as DNA, the CDR3 is TGCGCCAGCAGCTTATGGGAGGCTGGGGCCAACGTCCTGACTTTC. This gives the protein CASSLWEAGANVLTF.

This clone was seen once. The chain employs TRBV5-1 and TRBJ1-6; 7 bases line up with TRBD1. CDR1 SGHRS and CDR2 YFSETQ come from the germline V gene. The CDR3 runs 16 residues. V was clipped by 5 bases and J by 3 bases; unmatched bases: 8. CDR3 sequence reads: CASRPTGVDYNSPLHF. The CDR3 DNA reads as TGCGCCAGCAGACCTACAGGGGTGGACTATAATTCACCCCTCCACTTT.

V is TRBV21-1 and J is TRBJ2-2; the DNA was not compared with TRBD1, the D call given in the table. TRBV21-1 is marked as a pseudogene. The CDR3 contains 15 residues. CDR3 DNA sequence: TGTGCCAGCAGCACCCGACAGGGAGTCACCGGGGAGCTGTTTTTT. Encoded protein: CASSTRQGVTGELFF.

The chain carries TRBV6-5 and TRBJ1-5; a possible D gene is TRBD1 (5 bases). The V and J ends lost 10 bases and 0 bases respectively, with 13 bases between them. The CDR3 extends over 14 amino acids. The germline V gene has CDR1 MNHEY and CDR2 SVGAGI. The CDR3 here is CATRQGYSNQPQHF. As DNA, the CDR3 is TGTGCCACCAGGCAGGGCTATAGCAATCAGCCCCAGCATTTT.

The rearrangement joins TRBV7-9 to TRBJ2-1, with D possibly matching TRBD2 (6 bases). Between the trimmed V and J ends, which lost 1 base and 7 bases, there was a span of 11 bases. CDR3 length: 14 residues. Germline values: CDR1 SEHNR, CDR2 FQNEAQ (reference sequence). The CDR3 sequence is CASSLVRGTNEQFF. CDR3 nucleotide sequence: TGTGCCAGCAGCTTAGTTCGCGGGACTAATGAGCAGTTCTTC.

The chain couples TRBV28 to TRBJ2-7, with TRBD2 identical over 8 bases. The CDR3 is made up of 14 amino acids. The germline V gene has CDR1 MDHEN and CDR2 SYDVKM. The CDR3 sequence: CASHGGGKGYEQYV. CDR3 nucleotide sequence: TGTGCTAGCCACGGGGGGGGCAAGGGCTACGAGCAGTACGTC.

This clone was observed a single time. The rearrangement links TRBV9 to TRBJ2-5, with 9 bases identical to TRBD2. J gave up 2 bases and V 5 bases, and 7 bases lay outside the gene matches. The CDR3 contains 15 residues. Germline V gene lookup returns CDR1 SGDLS and CDR2 YYNGEE. CDR3 DNA sequence: TGTGCCAGCAGTAGGAGCGGGGGGTCGCAAGAGACCCAGTACTTC. Its protein is CASSRSGGSQETQYF. The full variable domain, its missing parts supplied by reference TRBV9 and TRBJ2-5, is DSGVTQTPKHLITATGQRVTLRCSPRSGDLSVYWYQQSLDQGLQFLIQYYNGEERAKGNILERFSAQQFPDLHSELNLSSLELGDSALYFCASSRSGGSQETQYFGPGTRLLVL.

The V call is TRBV5-1, the J call TRBJ1-2; tentative D call: TRBD1 (6 bases). This CDR3 contains 17 residues. The V gene lost 3 bases and the J gene lost 2 bases, with 20 bases spanning the gap. The V gene's germline CDR1 is SGHRS and CDR2 YFSETQ. CDR3 sequence (DNA): TGCGCCAGCAGCTCGGGACATCTCACGTCTAGCAACTATGGCTACACCTTC. Amino acid sequence: CASSSGHLTSSNYGYTF.

The CDR3 region is CASSGQAGAKDTQYF. CDR3 DNA: TGTGCCAGCAGTGGACAAGCGGGGGCGAAAGATACGCAGTATTTT. J is TRBJ2-3 and V is TRBV6-1, with TRBD2 identical over 8 bases. CDR1 is MNHNS, CDR2 SASEGT, per germline. V shed 4 bases and J 5 bases; nucleotides not matched to a gene: 8. This CDR3 spans 15 amino acids.

This clone was counted a single time. The chain links TRBV7-8 to TRBJ1-5; 11 bases fit TRBD1. The V segment lost 1 base and the J segment 5 bases; nucleotides outside the gene matches: 4. The CDR3 length is 16 residues. Germline V CDR1 and CDR2: SGHVS, FQNEAQ. In DNA form, the CDR3 reads TGTGCCAGCAGCTTAGACAGGACAGGGGGCCATCAGCCCCAGCATTTT. This gives the protein CASSLDRTGGHQPQHF.

The rearrangement links TRBV15 to TRBJ2-5, with a weak D call TRBD2 (7 bases). From germline, CDR1 is LNHNV and CDR2 YYDKDF (reference sequence). The V and J ends lost 3 bases and 5 bases respectively, with 22 bases between them. The CDR3 loop spans 17 amino acids. The CDR3 DNA is TGTGCCACCAGCAGTGGGGGGGCATTTAGTACGGGGGAGACCCAGTACTTC. It yields the protein CATSSGGAFSTGETQYF.

DNA for the CDR3: TGTGCCAGCAGCAAAAACAGGGGTAATTCACCCCTCCACTTT. Protein: CASSKNRGNSPLHF. V usage is TRBV28 and J usage is TRBJ1-6, with 7 bases identical to TRBD1. The CDR3 extends over 14 amino acids. From germline, CDR1 is MDHEN and CDR2 SYDVKM. The trim removed 6 bases at V and 6 bases at J, leaving 5 bases unmatched.

The V and J genes are TRBV5-1 and TRBJ1-5; TRBD1 agrees at 12 bases. The germline V gene has CDR1 SGHRS and CDR2 YFSETQ. The CDR3 loop spans 15 amino acids. V lost 4 bases, J lost 7 bases, and 6 bases stayed unmatched. CDR3 sequence: CASSRSGTGGQPQHF. In DNA form, the CDR3 reads TGCGCCAGCAGCCGTTCCGGGACAGGGGGCCAGCCCCAGCATTTT.

The rearrangement uses TRBV6-4 and TRBJ2-4, with TRBD2 matching over 7 bases. Germline V CDR1 and CDR2: MRHNA, SNTAGT. J gave up 1 base and V 2 bases, and 2 bases lay outside the gene matches. This CDR3 contains 15 residues. DNA of the CDR3: TGTGCCAGCAGTGACCACGGGGGGGCCAAAAACATTCAGTACTTC. It translates to CASSDHGGAKNIQYF.

This chain connects TRBV15 to TRBJ1-2; TRBD1 aligns across 9 bases. This CDR3 spans 15 amino acids. The J segment lost 4 bases and the V segment lost 6 bases, leaving 9 bases of the junction unmatched. In germline, CDR1 is LNHNV, CDR2 YYDKDF (reference sequence). CDR3 loop: CATSTDRGEFYGYTF. Here the CDR3 DNA reads TGTGCCACCAGTACAGACAGGGGGGAATTCTATGGCTACACCTTC.

The chain recombines TRBV5-4 with TRBJ1-2; D possibly corresponds to TRBD1 (5 bases). The V and J ends lost 5 bases and 5 bases respectively, with 13 bases between them. The V gene's germline CDR1 is SGHNT and CDR2 YYREEE (reference sequence). The CDR3 sequence is 13 residues long. CDR3 sequence: CASRTQGIYGYTF. CDR3 bases: TGTGCCAGCAGAACTCAGGGAATATATGGCTACACCTTC.

J is TRBJ2-5 and V is TRBV14, with 7 bases identical to TRBD2. The CDR3 has 14 amino acids. J was trimmed by 5 bases and V by 4 bases; bases with no gene match: 7. In germline, CDR1 is SGHDN, CDR2 FVKESK. CDR3 DNA sequence: TGTGCCAGCAGCCCAACGGGGGGAGGCGAGACCCAGTACTTC. Translation: CASSPTGGGETQYF. The full variable domain, its missing parts supplied by reference TRBV14 and TRBJ2-5, is EAGVTQFPSHSVIEKGQTVTLRCDPISGHDNLYWYRRVMGKEIKFLLHFVKESKQDESGMPNNRFLAERTGGTYSTLKVQPAELEDSGVYFCASSPTGGGETQYFGPGTRLLVL.

This chain uses TRBV13 with TRBJ1-1; D not certain. Germline V gene lookup returns CDR1 PRHDT and CDR2 FYEKMQ (reference sequence). The CDR3 contains 15 residues. V was trimmed by 4 bases and J by 6 bases, leaving 18 bases between them. CDR3 DNA: TGTGCCAGCAGCTCCACGGCAGGTCCAAGAGCTGAAGCTTTCTTT. It encodes CASSSTAGPRAEAFF. The full variable domain, with the rest looked up from reference TRBV13 and TRBJ1-1, is AAGVIQSPRHLIKEKRETATLKCYPIPRHDTVYWYQQGPGQDPQFLISFYEKMQSDKGSIPDRFSAQQFSDYHSELNMSSLELGDSALYFCASSSTAGPRAEAFFGQGTRLTVV.

This chain uses TRBV28 with TRBJ1-3; no reliable D call. V was cut by 2 bases and J by 2 bases, with 13 bases left in between. CDR3 length equals 16 residues. CDR1 is MDHEN, CDR2 SYDVKM, per germline. Here the CDR3 reads CASSLAAGIAGNTIYF. Here the CDR3 DNA reads TGTGCCAGCAGTTTAGCGGCGGGTATAGCTGGAAACACCATATATTTT.

This clone has only one observation. The rearrangement links TRBV18 to TRBJ2-1; 14 positions agree with TRBD2. Losses at the gene ends were 0 bases for V and 8 bases for J; bases not matched to a gene: 3. Per the germline V gene, CDR1 is KGHSH and CDR2 is LQKENI. CDR3 length: 16 amino acids. CDR3 sequence (DNA): TGTGCCAGCTCACCACCGGGACTAGCGGGAGATCATGAGCAGTTCTTC. Protein product: CASSPPGLAGDHEQFF.

The V call is TRBV6-5, the J call TRBJ1-5, with D perhaps TRBD1 (6 bases). CDR3 length: 16 residues. CDR1 is MNHEY, CDR2 SVGAGI, per germline. Trimming shortened V by 2 bases and J by 0 bases, and 11 bases separated the two germline ends. The CDR3 protein is CASSYGGQNSNQPQHF. CDR3 DNA sequence: TGTGCCAGCAGTTACGGCGGACAGAATAGCAATCAGCCCCAGCATTTT.

This clone occurred once. The rearrangement links TRBV5-1 to TRBJ2-7; perhaps TRBD2 as D (7 bases). The CDR3 spans 14 residues. V was pared by 4 bases and J by 2 bases, with 13 bases between. The V gene's germline CDR1 is SGHRS and CDR2 YFSETQ. CDR3 region: CASSREGGPYEQYF. In DNA form, the CDR3 reads TGCGCCAGCAGCAGGGAGGGGGGACCCTACGAGCAGTACTTC.

V is TRBV5-1 and J is TRBJ1-4, with D possibly being TRBD1 (5 bases). Trimming removed 3 bases at V and 6 bases at J, with 12 bases between. The CDR3 has 14 residues. The germline gives CDR1 SGHRS, CDR2 YFSETQ. The CDR3 loop reads CASSSGRADEKLFF. The CDR3 DNA reads TGCGCCAGCAGCTCTGGCAGGGCAGATGAAAAACTGTTTTTT.

The J gene is TRBJ2-1, the V gene TRBV7-6; possible D gene TRBD2, 6 bases. Trimming left V 3 bases short and J 6 bases short, with 12 bases between. The CDR3 contains 14 residues. Germline values: CDR1 SGHVS, CDR2 FNYEAQ. The CDR3 here is CASSFKTSSNEQFF. The CDR3 DNA sequence: TGTGCCAGCAGCTTTAAAACTAGCAGCAATGAGCAGTTCTTC.

The chain is built from TRBV7-9 and TRBJ1-2, with 10 bases that match TRBD1. The germline V gene encodes CDR1 SEHNR and CDR2 FQNEAQ (reference sequence). The CDR3 has 16 amino acids. J lost 3 bases, V lost 4 bases, and 8 bases had no gene match. The DNA of the CDR3 is TGTGCCAGCAGCTCTACCCTGACAGGGGGCGACTATGGCTACACCTTC. As protein: CASSSTLTGGDYGYTF.

The rearrangement uses TRBV27 and TRBJ2-2; tentative D call: TRBD2 (6 bases). The CDR3 totals 13 residues. Germline loops: CDR1 MNHEY, CDR2 SMNVEV (reference sequence). V was shortened by 10 bases and J by 5 bases, with 14 bases between the two germline ends. CDR3: CATGYAGTGELFF. CDR3 nucleotides: TGTGCCACAGGCTACGCGGGGACCGGGGAGCTGTTTTTT.

The J gene is TRBJ1-6, the V gene TRBV27; 7 bases are shared with TRBD1. Germline CDR1 and CDR2: MNHEY and SMNVEV (reference sequence). J was trimmed by 4 bases and V by 5 bases; bases with no gene match: 5. There are 15 residues in the CDR3. The DNA for the CDR3 is TGTGCCAGCAGTCCAACGGGACAGTATAATTCACCCCTCCACTTT. Translation: CASSPTGQYNSPLHF.